Following are 25 T cell receptor beta chains from one sample sequenced in a study of OX40 agonist ivuxolimab in advanced cancers. Method: immunoSEQ multiplex PCR; TCRdb's copy keeps in-frame clones and lacks some. The sample carries tens of thousands of clones, approximately 80% recorded once. Sample: CD4+ or CD8+ T cells sorted from blood, taken in a trial of the OX40 agonist ivuxolimab. These receptors were collected from an adult with an advanced solid tumor such as melanoma, head and neck, liver or kidney cancer.

The chain joins TRBV29-1 to TRBJ1-2; D not certain. V shed 2 bases and J shed 3 bases, with 4 bases lying between them. The germline gives CDR1 SQVTM, CDR2 ANQGSEA. This CDR3 is 11 amino acids long. The CDR3 is CSVEQDYGYTF. The CDR3 DNA reads as TGCAGCGTTGAACAGGACTATGGCTACACCTTC.

This clone was recorded once. This chain links TRBV4-1 with TRBJ2-3; D ambiguous. V lost 9 bases and J lost 2, with 12 bases in between. Germline loops: CDR1 MGHRA, CDR2 YSYEKL. The CDR3 is 13 amino acids. The CDR3 bases are TGCGCCAGTCGGGCGGCCTCCACAGATACGCAGTATTTT. Its protein product is CASRAASTDTQYF.

This clone came up once. The rearrangement joins TRBV25-1 to TRBJ2-3; D tentatively reads TRBD1 or TRBD2 (6 bases each). There are 15 residues in the CDR3. Deletions cut 5 bases from V and 1 base from J, with 13 bases between. The germline CDR1 and CDR2 sequences are MGHDK and SYGVNS. Here the CDR3 DNA reads TGTGCCAGCAGTCCGGCGGGACAAGGCACAGATACGCAGTATTTT. Encoded protein: CASSPAGQGTDTQYF.

V is TRBV2 and J is TRBJ2-3, with 12 bases identical to TRBD2. This CDR3 has 15 residues. V dropped 5 bases and J dropped 6; count of bases not matched to a gene: 6. The germline V gene has CDR1 SNHLY and CDR2 FYNNEI. CDR3: CASSPGLAGRDTQYF. DNA for the CDR3: TGTGCCAGCAGTCCTGGACTAGCGGGAAGGGATACGCAGTATTTT. Drawing the rest from reference TRBV2 and TRBJ2-3, the complete variable domain is EPEVTQTPSHQVTQMGQEVILRCVPISNHLYFYWYRQILGQKVEFLVSFYNNEISEKSEIFDDQFSVERPDGSNFTLKIRSTKLEDSAMYFCASSPGLAGRDTQYFGPGTRLTVL.

This chain uses TRBV5-1 with TRBJ2-3; no clear D gene. The germline CDR1 and CDR2 sequences are SGHRS and YFSETQ. V was shortened by 1 base and J by 2 bases, with 8 bases between the two germline ends. The CDR3 has 14 amino acids. The CDR3, as DNA: TGCGCCAGCAGCTTGACAGATTACACAGATACGCAGTATTTT. It yields the protein CASSLTDYTDTQYF.

The chain has TRBV11-2 and TRBJ2-4; D unclear. This CDR3 is 14 amino acids long. V was pared by 3 bases and J by 6 bases, with 12 bases between. Germline CDR1 and CDR2: SGHAT and FQNNGV. The CDR3 bases are TGTGCCAGCAGCTTGTCATCTGGCCTAAACATTCAGTACTTC. It translates to CASSLSSGLNIQYF.

There are a few counts of this clone. The chain has TRBV4-1 and TRBJ2-4; D unresolved. The V end was cut by 2 bases, the J end by 0 bases, with 17 bases between. CDR1 is MGHRA, CDR2 YSYEKL, per germline. The CDR3 extends over 18 amino acids. The chain's CDR3 is CASSQPRHGLLAKNIQYF. The CDR3 bases are TGCGCCAGCAGCCAACCGCGTCATGGGCTGCTAGCCAAAAACATTCAGTACTTC.

There are a few counts of this clone. The chain has TRBV10-3 and TRBJ2-7; the D is unclear. The CDR3 sequence is 14 residues long. The germline gives CDR1 ENHRY, CDR2 SYGVKD. Trimming shortened V by 4 bases and J by 0 bases, and 10 bases separated the two germline ends. The CDR3 DNA reads TGTGCCATCAGTGCTGGCGTGGCCTCCTACGAGCAGTACTTC. Amino acid sequence: CAISAGVASYEQYF.

The chain uses TRBV5-1 and TRBJ1-2; D unresolved. Between the trimmed V and J ends, which lost 5 bases and 1 base, there was a span of 12 bases. CDR3 size: 14 residues. The germline V gene has CDR1 SGHRS and CDR2 YFSETQ. In nucleotides, the CDR3 is TGCGCCAGCAGTTTAGCGATAAATAACTATGGCTACACCTTC. Translated: CASSLAINNYGYTF. Filled out from reference TRBV5-1 and TRBJ1-2, the complete variable domain reads KAGVTQTPRYLIKTRGQQVTLSCSPISGHRSVSWYQQTPGQGLQFLFEYFSETQRNKGNFPGRFSGRQFSNSRSEMNVSTLELGDSALYLCASSLAINNYGYTFGSGTRLTVV.

This chain uses TRBV5-5 with TRBJ2-6; unclear D gene. There are 15 residues in the CDR3. Trimming took off 2 bases at V and 0 bases at J, with 6 bases between the two ends. Germline V gene lookup returns CDR1 SGHKS and CDR2 YYEKEE (reference sequence). CDR3 sequence (DNA): TGTGCCAGCAGCTTTTGGGGCTCTGGGGCCAACGTCCTGACTTTC. Protein product: CASSFWGSGANVLTF.

Only one count was recorded for this clone. The V call is TRBV5-1, the J call TRBJ2-3; maybe TRBD2 (6 bases). Germline-derived CDR1 and CDR2 are SGHRS and YFSETQ. Trimming pared 4 bases from V and 3 bases from J, leaving 12 bases between. This CDR3 has 14 residues. This CDR3 is CASSLGLTTDTQYF. The CDR3 bases are TGCGCCAGCAGCCTGGGACTGACGACAGATACGCAGTATTTT.

The chain carries TRBV25-1 and TRBJ2-5; no firm D call. Matching the DNA end better, TRBJ2-7 makes the J call doubtful. The germline V gene has CDR1 MGHDK and CDR2 SYGVNS. The CDR3 runs to 12 residues. CDR3 nucleotides: TGTGCCAGCTCCTCAGGCAGATACGAGCAGTACTTC. Its translation: CASSSGRYEQYF.

The chain combines TRBV27 with TRBJ1-2; D unclear. This CDR3 is 13 amino acids long. V shed 5 bases and J shed 8 bases, with 15 bases lying between them. Germline CDR1 MNHEY, CDR2 SMNVEV (reference sequence). The CDR3 spells CASSPSKRAGYTF. The DNA of the CDR3 is TGTGCCAGCAGTCCAAGCAAGAGGGCAGGCTACACCTTC.

The chain employs TRBV19 and TRBJ2-1; 8 nucleotides match TRBD1. Germline trimming cut 8 bases from V and 7 bases from J; bases unmatched to any gene: 4. Germline values: CDR1 LNHDA, CDR2 SQIVND (reference sequence). This CDR3 region has 12 residues. The CDR3 region is CASQTGANEQFF. As DNA, the CDR3 is TGTGCCAGTCAGACAGGGGCGAATGAGCAGTTCTTC.

The chain links TRBV5-4 to TRBJ2-2; TRBD2 matches at 8 bases. CDR1 is SGHNT and CDR2 is YYREEE in the germline V gene (reference sequence). Trimming at V came to 1 base and at J to 6 bases, leaving 8 bases not matched to a gene. The CDR3 is 16 residues long. This chain's CDR3 is CASSLHGRADSGELFF. CDR3 DNA: TGTGCCAGCAGCTTGCACGGGAGGGCCGACTCCGGGGAGCTGTTTTTT.

The V gene is TRBV5-1, the J gene TRBJ2-1; D may be TRBD1 or TRBD2 (6 bases each). The CDR3 runs to 17 residues. Trimming left V 2 bases short and J 6 bases short, with 21 bases between. Germline loops: CDR1 SGHRS, CDR2 YFSETQ. The CDR3 region has the DNA TGCGCCAGCAGCTTCGCCGCCCAGGGGAGGTACCCCAATGAGCAGTTCTTC. Amino acid sequence: CASSFAAQGRYPNEQFF. The full variable domain, with the rest looked up from reference TRBV5-1 and TRBJ2-1, is KAGVTQTPRYLIKTRGQQVTLSCSPISGHRSVSWYQQTPGQGLQFLFEYFSETQRNKGNFPGRFSGRQFSNSRSEMNVSTLELGDSALYLCASSFAAQGRYPNEQFFGPGTRLTVL.

The V call is TRBV29-1, the J call TRBJ2-3; possibly TRBD2 for D (5 bases). The CDR3 has 14 residues. Trimming left V 0 bases short and J 3 bases short, with 10 bases between. Germline values: CDR1 SQVTM, CDR2 ANQGSEA. This chain's CDR3 is CSVEDPRTTDTQYF. CDR3 DNA: TGCAGCGTTGAAGACCCTAGGACTACAGATACGCAGTATTTT.

V and J are TRBV25-1 and TRBJ1-1; tentatively, D is TRBD1 (6 bases). The CDR3 spans 14 residues. Germline CDR1 is MGHDK and CDR2 is SYGVNS. V shed 7 bases and J shed 4 bases, with 16 bases lying between them. CDR3 DNA: TGTGCCAGCACTCACACAGGGATGGCCACTGAAGCTTTCTTT. Translated: CASTHTGMATEAFF.

The chain links TRBV7-9 to TRBJ2-1; TRBD2 matches at 14 bases. The trim removed 0 bases at V and 9 bases at J, leaving 7 bases unmatched. Germline V gene sequence: CDR1 SEHNR, CDR2 FQNEAQ (reference sequence). This CDR3 contains 17 residues. As DNA, the CDR3 is TGTGCCAGCAGCTTAGCGGGGACTAGCGGGAGAGGTGTTGAGCAGTTCTTC. As protein: CASSLAGTSGRGVEQFF.

The V call is TRBV5-1, the J call TRBJ2-7; 10 bases line up with TRBD2. V dropped 0 bases and J dropped 5; count of bases not matched to a gene: 17. Germline CDR1 SGHRS, CDR2 YFSETQ. The CDR3 consists of 19 residues. The CDR3 protein is CASSLADRGLAGEPHEQYF. Here the CDR3 DNA reads TGCGCCAGCAGCTTGGCTGACAGGGGTCTAGCGGGAGAACCCCACGAGCAGTACTTC.

Here the CDR3 DNA reads TGTGCCAGCAGTATCATCGAGGGTGTCGGAAACACCATATATTTT. Translated, it gives CASSIIEGVGNTIYF. The genes are TRBV2 and TRBJ1-3; D not resolved. V was trimmed by 5 bases and J by 4 bases, leaving 15 bases between them. CDR1 and CDR2 from the germline V gene are SNHLY and FYNNEI. This CDR3 region has 15 residues.

This chain joins TRBV5-1 and TRBJ2-3, with 7 positions matching TRBD2. The CDR3 covers 15 residues. CDR1 and CDR2 (germline): SGHRS, YFSETQ. Losses at the gene ends were 0 bases for V and 11 bases for J; bases not matched to a gene: 12. The CDR3 bases are TGCGCCAGCAGCTTGGACTTTTTGCCTCCGGGAGGGCAGTATTTT. Translated, it gives CASSLDFLPPGGQYF.

The gene calls are TRBV7-8 and TRBJ2-3, with TRBD1 identical over 9 bases. Germline trimming cut 8 bases from V and 10 bases from J; bases unmatched to any gene: 16. In germline, CDR1 is SGHVS, CDR2 FQNEAQ. The CDR3 length is 15 residues. The CDR3 region is CASSNPYRGRWAQYF. CDR3 in DNA: TGTGCCAGCTCCAACCCATACAGGGGGCGCTGGGCGCAGTATTTT.

The DNA of the CDR3 is TGTGCCAGCAGCTTGCTGGGTGAAAACCAAGAGACCCAGTACTTC. Residues: CASSLLGENQETQYF. The rearrangement joins TRBV5-6 to TRBJ2-5, with D hard to call. CDR3 length equals 15 residues. The V end lost 1 base, the J end lost 0 bases, and 10 bases lay between the germline ends. Germline loops: CDR1 SGHDT, CDR2 YYEEEE.

This chain joins TRBV6-1 and TRBJ1-4; D not resolved. V gave up 7 bases and J gave up 6 bases, with 15 bases separating them. The CDR3 totals 14 residues. Looked up from germline, CDR1 is MNHNS and CDR2 is SASEGT. The CDR3 bases are TGTGCCAGCATTAAAGGAGGTCCGGATGAAAAACTGTTTTTT. Protein: CASIKGGPDEKLFF.